The 2 T cell receptor beta chains below all came from one sample that was sequenced in a study of shared clonotypes between healthy human individuals. Some clones are missing from TCRdb's copy, which holds only in-frame ones; the method was immunoSEQ multiplex PCR. Of roughly 1,000,000 clones in the sample, approximately 80% are singletons; the top ten hold 0.61%. Sample: memory CD4+ T cells from PBMCs. As for subset: CD45RA-negative fraction. The receptors were sampled from a man aged 18 to 29 in good health. Some clones in this sample may be carry-over from other donors' samples.

This rearrangement joins TRBV28 to TRBJ1-3; TRBD1 aligns across 11 bases. V shed 6 bases and J 3 bases; nucleotides not matched to a gene: 4. The germline CDR1 and CDR2 sequences are MDHEN and SYDVKM. This CDR3 contains 15 residues. CDR3: CASSSGTGGGNTIYF. DNA of the CDR3: TGTGCCAGCAGCTCCGGGACAGGGGGTGGAAACACCATATATTTT. Looking up the rest from reference TRBV28 and TRBJ1-3 gives the full variable domain: DVKVTQSSRYLVKRTGEKVFLECVQDMDHENMFWYRQDPGLGLRLIYFSYDVKMKEKGDIPEGYSVSREKKERFSLILESASTNQTSMYLCASSSGTGGGNTIYFGEGSWLTVV.

This rearrangement joins TRBV6-6 to TRBJ2-7; D not certain. V was cut by 6 bases and J by 3 bases, with 6 bases left in between. This CDR3 is 11 amino acids long. Germline V gene sequence: CDR1 MNHNY, CDR2 SVGAGI (reference sequence). This CDR3 reads CASRSIYEQYF. The CDR3 coding sequence is TGTGCCAGCAGGTCGATCTACGAGCAGTACTTC.